This T cell receptor (beta chain) was captured by sequencing in a study of cytomegalovirus exposure and HLA in healthy donors. General observations from the study: Analyzed later, most CMV-associated TCR beta chains appeared HLA-restricted.

This clone was recorded once. Its antigen is undetermined. PCR was performed using 60 Vbeta and 13 Jbeta primers. TCRdb keeps only in-frame clones here, not all; method: immunoSEQ multiplex PCR. Of about 89,000 clones listed, approximately 80% are singletons. CDR1 is KGHSH, CDR2 LQKENI, per germline. V dropped 3 bases and J dropped 4 bases, with 15 bases sitting between them. There are 15 residues in the CDR3. The sequenced sample was PBMCs. The chain employs TRBV18 and TRBJ1-1; D remains ambiguous. This sequence originates from a man aged 25-45 years in good health and CMV-seronegative. The DNA of the CDR3 is TGTGCCAGCTCACCGTATGGCGGCGACGGCACTGAAGCTTTCTTT. Translation: CASSPYGGDGTEAFF.